The 18 T cell receptor beta chains below all came from one sample that was sequenced in a study of T-cell reconstitution after alpha-beta-depleted transplantation in children. Unique molecular identifiers were incorporated when the TCRbeta library was constructed. MiXCR, applied by TCRdb to the PCR reads, yields one record per CDR3 protein. The table has 400,000 to 500,000 distinct CDR3 sequences, roughly 10% seen once. This specimen consisted of PBMCs from the stem cell graft donor, obtained from the stem cell graft. The receptors shown here come from a human donor who donated a stem cell graft to a child with acute myeloid leukemia.

This chain connects TRBV5-1 to TRBJ1-5; D may be TRBD1 (5 bases). Germline V gene data show CDR1 as SGHRS and CDR2 as YFSETQ. V was cut by 0 bases and J by 1 base, with 17 bases left in between. The CDR3 has 18 amino acids. The CDR3 region is CASSLAFVGGKSNQPQHF. In nucleotides, the CDR3 is TGCGCCAGCAGCTTGGCCTTCGTGGGGGGTAAAAGCAATCAGCCCCAGCATTTT.

The genes are TRBV7-9 and TRBJ2-3; TRBD1 might be the D (6 bases). Germline V CDR1 and CDR2: SEHNR, FQNEAQ (reference sequence). V was shortened by 4 bases and J by 4 bases, with 12 bases between the two germline ends. This CDR3 comprises 14 residues. In DNA, the CDR3 is TGTGCCAGCAGCTCATTACAGGGTGCAGATACGCAGTATTTT. Translating it yields CASSSLQGADTQYF.

The chain employs TRBV20-1 and TRBJ1-1, with TRBD1 matching over 8 bases. There are 15 residues in the CDR3. Per germline, CDR1 DFQATT and CDR2 SNEGSKA (reference sequence). Trimming at V came to 5 bases and at J to 1 base, leaving 9 bases not matched to a gene. The CDR3 DNA sequence: TGCAGTGCTGGAGCCCCGGGACAGGAGAACACTGAAGCTTTCTTT. This codes for CSAGAPGQENTEAFF.

This clonotype was found many times. The chain joins TRBV29-1 to TRBJ1-1; TRBD1 matches 8 bases. The germline V gene has CDR1 SQVTM and CDR2 ANQGSEA. V shed 2 bases, J shed 5 bases, and the junction held 7 bases outside the gene matches. The CDR3 spans 14 residues. The CDR3, as DNA: TGCAGCGTTGAATCCAGGGGGCAAGGAACTGAAGCTTTCTTT. Encoded protein: CSVESRGQGTEAFF.

This clonotype was seen a few times. The genes are TRBV2 and TRBJ2-3; 9 nucleotides line up with TRBD1. Germline loops: CDR1 SNHLY, CDR2 FYNNEI. This CDR3 has 15 amino acids. V trimming: 5 bases; J trimming: 3 bases; junction bases outside the gene matches: 6. The CDR3 loop reads CASSIQGAQTDTQYF. In nucleotides, the CDR3 is TGTGCCAGCAGTATACAGGGGGCGCAGACAGATACGCAGTATTTT.

This clonotype was observed a handful of times. This chain joins TRBV29-1 and TRBJ1-1; 7 bases align to TRBD1. Germline V gene sequence: CDR1 SQVTM, CDR2 ANQGSEA. J gave up 6 bases and V 4 bases, and 11 bases lay outside the gene matches. There are 14 residues in the CDR3. CDR3: CSVVRGDRDPEAFF. CDR3 DNA: TGCAGCGTTGTGCGTGGAGACAGGGACCCTGAAGCTTTCTTT.

Only a few counts were recorded for this clonotype. The rearrangement joins TRBV19 to TRBJ2-1; D not certain. Trimming removed 0 bases at V and 5 bases at J, with 11 bases between. The CDR3 extends over 15 amino acids. Germline lookup yields CDR1 LNHDA and CDR2 SQIVND (reference sequence). The CDR3: CASSIEWFWDNEQFF. The CDR3 nucleotides are TGTGCCAGTAGTATAGAATGGTTTTGGGACAATGAGCAGTTCTTC.

This clonotype was observed many times. This sequence joins TRBV12-3 or TRBV12-4 and TRBJ2-1; a possible D gene is TRBD2 (6 bases). V lost 2 bases to trimming and J lost 1 base, with 15 bases between them. The CDR3 contains 17 residues. CDR3 sequence reads: CASSLWSGGTSYNEQFF. The CDR3 DNA sequence: TGTGCCAGCAGTTTATGGTCCGGCGGGACTTCCTACAATGAGCAGTTCTTC.

This clonotype was picked up a small number of times. The chain couples TRBV29-1 to TRBJ2-1, with D perhaps TRBD2 (5 bases). Germline V CDR1 and CDR2: SQVTM, ANQGSEA. The V gene lost 5 bases and the J gene lost 7 bases, with 12 bases spanning the gap. This CDR3 spans 12 amino acids. For the CDR3, the DNA is TGCAGCGTTTGGGCTAGCCGGAATGAGCAGTTCTTC. Protein: CSVWASRNEQFF.

This clonotype came up many times. The rearrangement links TRBV4-1 to TRBJ2-5; D not resolved. The CDR3 totals 14 residues. The germline V and J ends were trimmed by 0 bases and 1 base, with 6 bases remaining between them. Germline CDR1 reads MGHRA; CDR2 reads YSYEKL. The CDR3 reads CASSQEGTQETQYF. In DNA, the CDR3 is TGCGCCAGCAGCCAAGAGGGAACCCAAGAGACCCAGTACTTC.

The gene calls are TRBV5-1 and TRBJ1-6, with a weak D call TRBD1 (6 bases). The V end lost 5 bases, the J end lost 8 bases, and 17 bases lay between the germline ends. CDR3 size: 15 residues. CDR1 is SGHRS and CDR2 is YFSETQ in the germline V gene. Here the CDR3 reads CASRTGQSDHSPLHF. The CDR3 DNA is TGCGCCAGCAGAACCGGACAGTCAGATCATTCACCCCTCCACTTT.

At least ten counts were recorded for this clonotype. J is TRBJ2-7 and V is TRBV9; tentatively, D is TRBD1 or TRBD2 (5 bases each). The CDR3 has 12 amino acids. Per the germline V gene, CDR1 is SGDLS and CDR2 is YYNGEE. V lost 1 base, J lost 6 bases, and 8 bases lay in between. CDR3 in amino acids: CASSVSGREQYF. CDR3 nucleotide sequence: TGTGCCAGCAGCGTATCGGGACGCGAGCAGTACTTC.

This chain links TRBV20-1 with TRBJ1-1; 7 nucleotides match TRBD1. CDR3 length: 14 residues. Per the germline V gene, CDR1 is DFQATT and CDR2 is SNEGSKA (reference sequence). V trimming: 4 bases; J trimming: 4 bases; junction bases outside the gene matches: 9. The CDR3 sequence is CSANLQGIGTEAFF. In DNA, the CDR3 is TGCAGTGCTAATTTACAGGGGATCGGCACTGAAGCTTTCTTT.

This clonotype was seen many times. The rearrangement links TRBV20-1 to TRBJ2-7; tentative D call: TRBD2 (5 bases). CDR3 length: 13 residues. Deletions cut 6 bases from V and 4 bases from J, with 16 bases between. The germline V gene encodes CDR1 DFQATT and CDR2 SNEGSKA (reference sequence). The CDR3 DNA reads TGCAGTGCAACCCCACCGGACTGGTACGAGCAGTACTTC. It translates to CSATPPDWYEQYF.

The V gene is TRBV7-2, the J gene TRBJ2-5; D is unresolved. The V and J ends lost 5 bases and 5 bases respectively, with 12 bases between them. Germline V lookup: CDR1 SGHTA, CDR2 FQGNSA. The CDR3 spans 13 residues. CDR3 protein: CASSVDGMETQYF. The CDR3 DNA reads as TGTGCCAGCAGCGTAGACGGTATGGAGACCCAGTACTTC.

This chain joins TRBV6-5 and TRBJ2-7; the match to TRBD1 covers 8 bases. This CDR3 is built from 12 residues. V lost 5 bases to trimming and J lost 6 bases; unmatched junction nucleotides: 3. Germline V lookup: CDR1 MNHEY, CDR2 SVGAGI. CDR3 sequence (DNA): TGTGCCAGCAGTACAGGGGGGATCGAGCAGTACTTC. Translated: CASSTGGIEQYF.

The V and J genes are TRBV6-1 and TRBJ2-3, with 10 bases lining up with TRBD1. Germline V gene data show CDR1 as MNHNS and CDR2 as SASEGT. The CDR3 is made up of 16 amino acids. The V and J ends lost 8 bases and 2 bases, in that order; junction bases with no gene match: 10. Written as DNA, the CDR3 is TGTGCCAGCGGAACGGGACAGGGGCTTCTCACAGATACGCAGTATTTT. Translating it yields CASGTGQGLLTDTQYF.

This clonotype was seen at least ten times. This chain links TRBV7-9 with TRBJ2-7; D is uncertain. Trimming shortened V by 5 bases and J by 1 base, and 9 bases separated the two germline ends. The germline V gene has CDR1 SEHNR and CDR2 FQNEAQ (reference sequence). The CDR3 runs 13 residues. The CDR3 bases are TGTGCCAGCAGCCTGCCGGAGTCCTACGAGCAGTACGTC. It is translated as CASSLPESYEQYV.